These T cell receptor beta chains were read from a single sample in a study of blood T cell repertoires in COVID-19. Assay: immunoSEQ multiplex PCR; the TCRdb copy retains only in-frame clones and omits some. The sample has some 96,000 clones, 90% seen once. Material for sequencing was peripheral blood. These receptors originate from a man aged 55 to 70 with acute or convalescent COVID-19. CDR3s include the opening cysteine and the closing phenylalanine or tryptophan. A D gene is named only where the DNA matches it firmly. A clone size is listed for some rows: how often the clone was seen (once, few, many), or a class if it is expanded.

V gene: TRBV7-9; J gene: TRBJ2-1; clone size: -; D gene: -; CDR3 protein: CASSPGTSTTNEQFF; CDR3 DNA: TGTGCCAGCAGCCCGGGGACTTCAACCACCAATGAGCAGTTCTTC
V gene: TRBV7-2; J gene: TRBJ1-6; clone size: -; D gene: -; CDR3 protein: CASSFSGTGNSPLHF; CDR3 DNA: TGTGCCAGCAGCTTTTCAGGGACTGGGAATTCACCCCTCCACTTT
V gene: TRBV6-2/TRBV6-3; J gene: TRBJ2-4; clone size: once; D gene: TRBD2; CDR3 protein: CASSFLAGAAKNIQYF; CDR3 DNA: TGTGCCAGCAGTTTCCTAGCGGGGGCAGCCAAAAACATTCAGTACTTC
V gene: TRBV7-2; J gene: TRBJ2-7; clone size: -; D gene: -; CDR3 protein: CASTFHSGSGGLNYEQYF; CDR3 DNA: TGTGCCAGCACCTTCCATTCGGGGTCCGGGGGGCTTAACTACGAGCAGTACTTC
V gene: TRBV6-5; J gene: TRBJ1-2; clone size: -; D gene: -; CDR3 protein: CASRAGQQYGYTF; CDR3 DNA: TGTGCCAGCAGGGCAGGACAGCAATATGGCTACACCTTC
V gene: TRBV13; J gene: TRBJ1-1; clone size: -; D gene: -; CDR3 protein: CASSPGQWNTEAFF; CDR3 DNA: TGTGCCAGCAGCCCTGGACAGTGGAACACTGAAGCTTTCTTT
V gene: TRBV11-2; J gene: TRBJ2-5; clone size: few; D gene: TRBD1; CDR3 protein: CASSPDRAETQYF; CDR3 DNA: TGTGCCAGCAGCCCAGACAGGGCTGAGACCCAGTACTTC
V gene: TRBV6-1; J gene: TRBJ1-2; clone size: -; D gene: TRBD1; CDR3 protein: CASSEPGQGLRGYTF; CDR3 DNA: TGTGCCAGCAGTGAACCAGGACAGGGACTAAGAGGCTACACCTTC
V gene: TRBV6-1; J gene: TRBJ2-5; clone size: -; D gene: TRBD2; CDR3 protein: CASSDPKAGGQETQYF; CDR3 DNA: TGTGCCAGCAGTGACCCCAAAGCGGGGGGGCAAGAGACCCAGTACTTC
V gene: TRBV19; J gene: TRBJ2-3; clone size: -; D gene: TRBD1; CDR3 protein: CVSRGTGRLGQTDTQYF; CDR3 DNA: TGTGTCAGTAGAGGGACAGGGAGATTGGGGCAGACAGATACGCAGTATTTT
V gene: TRBV29-1; J gene: TRBJ1-1; clone size: -; D gene: -; CDR3 protein: CSACRGGAGTEAFF; CDR3 DNA: TGCAGCGCCTGTAGGGGGGGCGCGGGGACTGAAGCTTTCTTT
V gene: TRBV6-1; J gene: TRBJ1-5; clone size: -; D gene: -; CDR3 protein: CASSESGLHNQPQHF; CDR3 DNA: TGTGCCAGCAGTGAATCAGGCCTACACAATCAGCCCCAGCATTTT
V gene: TRBV19; J gene: TRBJ1-3; clone size: -; D gene: TRBD1; CDR3 protein: CASGEDRGRSGNTIYF; CDR3 DNA: TGTGCCAGCGGGGAGGACAGGGGGCGTTCTGGAAACACCATATATTTT
V gene: TRBV25-1; J gene: TRBJ1-2; clone size: -; D gene: -; CDR3 protein: CASSDPTAYGYTF; CDR3 DNA: TGTGCCAGCAGTGACCCGACAGCTTATGGCTACACCTTC
V gene: TRBV5-1; J gene: TRBJ1-3; clone size: -; D gene: -; CDR3 protein: CASSLAVGSTGNTIYF; CDR3 DNA: TGCGCCAGCAGCTTGGCCGTGGGCTCCACTGGAAACACCATATATTTT
V gene: TRBV6-1; J gene: TRBJ1-2; clone size: -; D gene: -; CDR3 protein: CASSDRDIAYTF; CDR3 DNA: TGTGCCAGCAGTGACCGGGACATAGCCTACACCTTC
V gene: TRBV24-1; J gene: TRBJ2-2; clone size: -; D gene: -; CDR3 protein: CATSDPRKTGELFF; CDR3 DNA: TGTGCCACCAGTGACCCTAGGAAAACCGGGGAGCTGTTTTTT
V gene: TRBV7-2; J gene: TRBJ1-1; clone size: -; D gene: -; CDR3 protein: CASSPQRDTEAFF; CDR3 DNA: TGTGCCAGCAGCCCCCAGCGAGACACTGAAGCTTTCTTT
V gene: TRBV7-2; J gene: TRBJ1-1; clone size: few; D gene: -; CDR3 protein: CASSPGQGRKTEAFF; CDR3 DNA: TGTGCCAGCAGCCCAGGGCAGGGTAGGAAGACTGAAGCTTTCTTT
V gene: TRBV6-5; J gene: TRBJ1-2; clone size: -; D gene: TRBD1; CDR3 protein: CASSFRDRGGYGYTF; CDR3 DNA: TGTGCCAGCAGTTTCCGGGACAGGGGGGGCTATGGCTACACCTTC
V gene: TRBV6-6; J gene: TRBJ1-1; clone size: -; D gene: -; CDR3 protein: CASSYLTEAFF; CDR3 DNA: TGTGCCAGCAGTTACCTTACTGAAGCTTTCTTT
V gene: TRBV7-2; J gene: TRBJ2-1; clone size: -; D gene: TRBD2; CDR3 protein: CASSPGGGSNEQFF; CDR3 DNA: TGTGCCAGCAGCCCGGGGGGGGGAAGCAATGAGCAGTTCTTC
V gene: TRBV10-3; J gene: TRBJ2-2; clone size: few; D gene: -; CDR3 protein: CAIKGAPNTGELFF; CDR3 DNA: TGTGCCATCAAAGGGGCCCCAAACACCGGGGAGCTGTTTTTT
V gene: TRBV23-1; J gene: TRBJ2-1; clone size: -; D gene: -; CDR3 protein: CASSLWPGVNEQFF; CDR3 DNA: TGCGCCAGCAGTCTTTGGCCGGGGGTCAATGAGCAGTTCTTC
V gene: TRBV3-1/TRBV3-2; J gene: TRBJ1-1; clone size: -; D gene: -; CDR3 protein: CASSHGLPAAEAFF; CDR3 DNA: TGTGCCAGCAGCCACGGACTCCCGGCGGCTGAAGCTTTCTTT
V gene: TRBV19; J gene: TRBJ1-2; clone size: -; D gene: TRBD1; CDR3 protein: CASSVGQGNYGYTF; CDR3 DNA: TGTGCCAGTAGCGTGGGACAGGGAAACTATGGCTACACCTTC
V gene: TRBV7-7; J gene: TRBJ2-2; clone size: -; D gene: -; CDR3 protein: CASSLEGNRELFF; CDR3 DNA: TGTGCCAGCAGCTTAGAGGGGAACCGGGAGCTGTTTTTT
V gene: TRBV10-3; J gene: TRBJ2-7; clone size: -; D gene: TRBD1; CDR3 protein: CATVNPEGQVNHEQYF; CDR3 DNA: TGTGCCACCGTGAACCCTGAGGGACAGGTCAACCACGAGCAGTACTTC
V gene: TRBV5-4; J gene: TRBJ1-1; clone size: -; D gene: -; CDR3 protein: CASSLGQGRSTEAFF; CDR3 DNA: TGTGCCAGCAGCTTGGGTCAGGGAAGAAGCACTGAAGCTTTCTTT
V gene: TRBV27; J gene: TRBJ1-2; clone size: -; D gene: -; CDR3 protein: CASSLSLGGSYGYTF; CDR3 DNA: TGTGCCAGCAGTTTATCCCTGGGGGGTTCCTATGGCTACACCTTC
V gene: TRBV18; J gene: TRBJ1-1; clone size: -; D gene: -; CDR3 protein: CASSVGGGKNTEAFF; CDR3 DNA: TGTGCCAGCTCGGTTGGTGGGGGGAAGAACACTGAAGCTTTCTTT
V gene: TRBV6-5; J gene: TRBJ2-1; clone size: -; D gene: TRBD2; CDR3 protein: CASRLTSGYNEQFF; CDR3 DNA: TGTGCCAGCAGACTGACTAGCGGGTACAATGAGCAGTTCTTC
V gene: TRBV14; J gene: TRBJ1-1; clone size: -; D gene: -; CDR3 protein: CASSPYTGLSRTEAFF; CDR3 DNA: TGTGCCAGCAGCCCTTATACTGGGCTATCACGGACTGAAGCTTTCTTT
V gene: TRBV29-1; J gene: TRBJ1-1; clone size: -; D gene: TRBD1; CDR3 protein: CSANRDRVNTEAFF; CDR3 DNA: TGCAGCGCCAACCGGGACAGGGTAAACACTGAAGCTTTCTTT
V gene: TRBV7-2; J gene: TRBJ1-2; clone size: -; D gene: -; CDR3 protein: CASSLAGGLGDGYTF; CDR3 DNA: TGTGCCAGCAGCTTAGCGGGCGGGTTGGGAGATGGCTACACCTTC
V gene: TRBV6-1; J gene: TRBJ1-5; clone size: -; D gene: -; CDR3 protein: CASSEGGGVWQPQHF; CDR3 DNA: TGTGCCAGCAGTGAGGGAGGGGGAGTTTGGCAGCCCCAGCATTTT
V gene: TRBV7-9; J gene: TRBJ2-3; clone size: once; D gene: -; CDR3 protein: CASSLWWGSLTDTQYF; CDR3 DNA: TGTGCCAGCAGCTTATGGTGGGGCAGCCTCACAGATACGCAGTATTTT
V gene: TRBV27; J gene: TRBJ1-2; clone size: -; D gene: TRBD1; CDR3 protein: CASSRDRGSFPNYGYTF; CDR3 DNA: TGTGCCAGCAGTCGGGACAGAGGCTCTTTTCCTAACTATGGCTACACCTTC
V gene: TRBV6-5; J gene: TRBJ1-1; clone size: -; D gene: -; CDR3 protein: CASSHELATNTEAFF; CDR3 DNA: TGTGCCAGCAGTCACGAACTAGCTACGAACACTGAAGCTTTCTTT
V gene: TRBV6-5; J gene: TRBJ2-1; clone size: -; D gene: -; CDR3 protein: CASRGGQGNEQFF; CDR3 DNA: TGTGCCAGCAGGGGAGGACAAGGCAATGAGCAGTTCTTC
V gene: TRBV24-1; J gene: TRBJ1-5; clone size: -; D gene: -; CDR3 protein: CATSDSGGGQPQHF; CDR3 DNA: TGTGCCACCAGTGATAGCGGGGGAGGCCAGCCCCAGCATTTT
V gene: TRBV7-2; J gene: TRBJ1-6; clone size: -; D gene: -; CDR3 protein: CASSLSLYSPLHF; CDR3 DNA: TGTGCCAGCAGCTTAAGCTTGTATTCACCCCTCCACTTT
V gene: TRBV19; J gene: TRBJ1-1; clone size: -; D gene: -; CDR3 protein: CASRGRAAWEAFF; CDR3 DNA: TGTGCCAGTAGGGGCCGAGCGGCTTGGGAAGCTTTCTTT
V gene: TRBV19; J gene: TRBJ1-2; clone size: -; D gene: TRBD1; CDR3 protein: CASSPTATGGPYGYTF; CDR3 DNA: TGTGCCAGTAGTCCCACCGCTACAGGGGGTCCCTATGGCTACACCTTC
V gene: TRBV5-8; J gene: TRBJ2-3; clone size: -; D gene: TRBD2; CDR3 protein: CASSLGSGSPLHTQYF; CDR3 DNA: TGTGCCAGCAGCTTAGGTAGCGGGAGCCCTTTACATACGCAGTATTTT
V gene: TRBV5-6; J gene: TRBJ1-1; clone size: -; D gene: -; CDR3 protein: CASSLERDTEAFF; CDR3 DNA: TGTGCCAGCAGCTTGGAACGGGACACTGAAGCTTTCTTT
V gene: TRBV12-5; J gene: TRBJ2-1; clone size: -; D gene: TRBD1; CDR3 protein: CASGYRTGRRNEQFF; CDR3 DNA: TGTGCTAGTGGGTATCGGACAGGGAGAAGGAATGAGCAGTTCTTC
V gene: TRBV6-5; J gene: TRBJ1-2; clone size: -; D gene: -; CDR3 protein: CASRTAPTSNYGYTF; CDR3 DNA: TGTGCCAGCAGGACAGCACCAACCTCTAACTATGGCTACACCTTC
V gene: TRBV28; J gene: TRBJ1-2; clone size: -; D gene: TRBD1; CDR3 protein: CASSGGQGTYSYGYTF; CDR3 DNA: TGTGCCAGCAGCGGTGGACAGGGGACCTACTCCTATGGCTACACCTTC
V gene: TRBV2; J gene: TRBJ1-1; clone size: -; D gene: -; CDR3 protein: CASSGGRSSMGTEAFF; CDR3 DNA: TGTGCCAGCAGTGGGGGGAGGAGCTCCATGGGGACTGAAGCTTTCTTT
V gene: TRBV6-5; J gene: TRBJ1-2; clone size: -; D gene: -; CDR3 protein: CASSREGYGYTF; CDR3 DNA: TGTGCCAGCAGTCGGGAAGGCTATGGCTACACCTTC
V gene: TRBV5-1; J gene: TRBJ1-2; clone size: -; D gene: -; CDR3 protein: CASSLDRGSNYGYTF; CDR3 DNA: TGCGCCAGCAGCTTGGACAGAGGGTCAAACTATGGCTACACCTTC
V gene: TRBV21-1; J gene: TRBJ2-1; clone size: -; D gene: -; CDR3 protein: CASPPDEQFF; CDR3 DNA: TGTGCCAGCCCCCCCGATGAGCAGTTCTTC
V gene: TRBV7-2; J gene: TRBJ1-5; clone size: -; D gene: -; CDR3 protein: CASSSQGSNQPQHF; CDR3 DNA: TGTGCCAGCAGCTCTCAGGGTAGCAATCAGCCCCAGCATTTT
V gene: TRBV6-6; J gene: TRBJ1-3; clone size: -; D gene: TRBD1; CDR3 protein: CASSRSPVAGGTGNTIYF; CDR3 DNA: TGTGCCAGCAGTCGAAGCCCTGTTGCAGGGGGAACTGGAAACACCATATATTTT